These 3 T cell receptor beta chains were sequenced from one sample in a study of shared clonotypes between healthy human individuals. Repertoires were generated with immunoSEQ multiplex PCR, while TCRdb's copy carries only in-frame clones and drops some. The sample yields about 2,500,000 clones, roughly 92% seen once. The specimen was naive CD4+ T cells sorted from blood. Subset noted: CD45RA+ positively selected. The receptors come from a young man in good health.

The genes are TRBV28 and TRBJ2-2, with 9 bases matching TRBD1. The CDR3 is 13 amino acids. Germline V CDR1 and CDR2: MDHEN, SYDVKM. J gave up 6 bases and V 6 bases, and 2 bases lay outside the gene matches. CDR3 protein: CASRQGAAGELFF. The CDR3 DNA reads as TGTGCCAGCAGACAGGGGGCCGCCGGGGAGCTGTTTTTT. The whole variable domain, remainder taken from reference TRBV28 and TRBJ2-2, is DVKVTQSSRYLVKRTGEKVFLECVQDMDHENMFWYRQDPGLGLRLIYFSYDVKMKEKGDIPEGYSVSREKKERFSLILESASTNQTSMYLCASRQGAAGELFFGEGSRLTVL.

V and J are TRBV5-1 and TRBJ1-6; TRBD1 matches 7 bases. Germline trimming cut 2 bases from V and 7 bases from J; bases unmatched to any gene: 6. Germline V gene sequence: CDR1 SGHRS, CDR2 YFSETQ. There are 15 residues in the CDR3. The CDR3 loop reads CASSLGGAGNSPLHF. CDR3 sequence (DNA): TGCGCCAGCAGCTTAGGGGGCGCTGGGAATTCACCCCTCCACTTT.

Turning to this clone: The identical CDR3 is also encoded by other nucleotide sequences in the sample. CDR3 region: CASSLAGQGNTEAFF. CDR3 nucleotides: TGCGCCAGCAGCTTGGCGGGGCAGGGGAACACTGAAGCTTTCTTT. The chain carries TRBV5-1 and TRBJ1-1; D is possibly TRBD1 (5 bases). The length of the CDR3 is 15 residues. The germline V and J ends were trimmed by 0 bases and 1 base, with 10 bases remaining between them. Germline CDR1 SGHRS, CDR2 YFSETQ.